A single sample gave rise to the 23 T cell receptor beta chains below, sequenced in a study of T cells in Graves' hyperthyroidism and ophthalmopathy. The investigators amplified TCR beta CDR3 regions from RNA transcripts. The HTBI primer set served for first-round RT-PCR of the TCR CDR3. MiXCR, applied by TCRdb to the multiplex PCR reads, yields one record per CDR3 protein. The table lists 500,000 to 750,000 distinct CDR3 sequences, over 12% of them singletons. Sequencing was performed on blood. Source of these receptors: a woman aged 18-29 years with Graves' ophthalmopathy.

This clonotype was seen repeatedly, ten times or more. The chain joins TRBV20-1 to TRBJ2-7; no firm D call. The V end was cut by 2 bases, the J end by 3 bases, with 8 bases between. In germline, CDR1 is DFQATT, CDR2 SNEGSKA (reference sequence). The CDR3 loop spans 12 amino acids. CDR3 loop: CSARSDRYEQYF. CDR3 DNA: TGCAGTGCTAGAAGCGACCGCTACGAGCAGTACTTC.

This clonotype was observed at least ten times. The chain employs TRBV10-3 and TRBJ2-7; 9 bases match TRBD1. Per germline, CDR1 ENHRY and CDR2 SYGVKD. Unmatched junction bases numbered 9, after V lost 3 bases and J lost 0 bases. CDR3 length: 17 residues. The CDR3 protein is CAISESGTGGGSYEQYF. The CDR3 nucleotides are TGTGCCATCAGTGAATCGGGAACAGGGGGCGGCTCCTACGAGCAGTACTTC.

There are a few counts of this clonotype. A single base separates this from a much larger clone, so it may be a read error. The rearrangement links TRBV28 to TRBJ2-3; D is unclear. V gave up 4 bases and J gave up 10 bases, with 15 bases separating them. CDR3 length: 13 amino acids. The germline gives CDR1 MDHEN, CDR2 SYDVKM. The CDR3 spells CASSSDLLYPQYF. The CDR3 nucleotides are TGTGCCAGCAGTTCGGACCTCTTGTACCCGCAGTATTTT.

The CDR3 nucleotides read TGTGCCAGCAGCTGGACAGCCCCCTCCTACGAGCAGTACTTC. Protein product: CASSWTAPSYEQYF. This chain links TRBV7-8 with TRBJ2-7; tentatively, D is TRBD1 (6 bases). V was trimmed by 4 bases and J by 0 bases, leaving 10 bases between them. This CDR3 is 14 amino acids long. CDR1 is SGHVS, CDR2 FQNEAQ, per germline.

There are many counts of this clonotype. The J gene is TRBJ2-6, the V gene TRBV28; D unclear. V lost 2 bases, J lost 2 bases, and 7 bases lay in between. CDR1 and CDR2 from the germline V gene are MDHEN and SYDVKM. The CDR3 extends over 15 amino acids. Here the CDR3 DNA reads TGTGCCAGCAGTTTAAGCACAGCTGGGGCCAACGTCCTGACTTTC. Its translation is CASSLSTAGANVLTF.

This clonotype was seen many times. The rearrangement links TRBV5-1 to TRBJ2-7; TRBD2 aligns across 7 bases. The CDR3 runs 15 residues. With V trimmed by 4 bases and J by 1 base, 8 bases remained unmatched. Germline values: CDR1 SGHRS, CDR2 YFSETQ. CDR3 sequence reads: CASSDREVHSYEQYF. CDR3 nucleotides: TGCGCCAGCAGCGATCGGGAGGTACATTCCTACGAGCAGTACTTC.

This clonotype was observed many times. This rearrangement joins TRBV2 to TRBJ2-3; D gene ambiguous. Germline V gene data show CDR1 as SNHLY and CDR2 as FYNNEI. The CDR3 spans 11 residues. With 7 bases removed from V and 5 bases from J, the gap between germline ends came to 7 bases. The CDR3 nucleotides read TGTGCCAGCATTTACCAAGATACGCAGTATTTT. This codes for CASIYQDTQYF.

There are a few counts of this clonotype. V gene TRBV2 combines with J gene TRBJ1-4; the D is unclear. Trimming removed 8 bases at V and 5 bases at J, with 18 bases between. The CDR3 has 15 residues. Germline V gene lookup returns CDR1 SNHLY and CDR2 FYNNEI. The CDR3 DNA sequence: TGTGCCAGCGGGCGACGGCCCCAATCCAATGAAAAACTGTTTTTT. This sequence encodes CASGRRPQSNEKLFF.

Of note for this clonotype: One junction end does not reproduce the germline sequence, and a read error may be involved. The J gene is TRBJ2-2, the V gene TRBV28; no firm D call. The CDR3 has 13 residues. The germline V gene has CDR1 MDHEN and CDR2 SYDVKM. The CDR3 sequence is CAGSLGNTGELFF. DNA of the CDR3: TGTGCCGGCAGTTTAGGGAACACCGGGGAGCTGTTTTTT.

This sequence joins TRBV7-9 and TRBJ2-1; 7 bases map to TRBD2. The germline CDR1 and CDR2 sequences are SEHNR and FQNEAQ (reference sequence). This CDR3 region has 14 residues. The junction had 3 bases not matched to a gene; V was cut back by 3 bases and J by 4 bases. CDR3 loop: CASSFAGEYNEQFF. CDR3 sequence (DNA): TGTGCCAGCAGCTTTGCGGGAGAATACAATGAGCAGTTCTTC.

This clonotype was observed at least ten times. The chain joins TRBV5-1 to TRBJ1-1; TRBD1 matches at 11 bases. After removal of 3 bases from V and 5 bases from J, the junction contained 3 bases not matched to a gene. CDR1 is SGHRS, CDR2 YFSETQ, per germline. This CDR3 region has 14 residues. The CDR3 is CASSSGTGGTEAFF. The CDR3 nucleotides are TGCGCCAGCAGCTCAGGGACAGGGGGAACTGAAGCTTTCTTT. The full variable domain, its missing parts supplied by reference TRBV5-1 and TRBJ1-1, is KAGVTQTPRYLIKTRGQQVTLSCSPISGHRSVSWYQQTPGQGLQFLFEYFSETQRNKGNFPGRFSGRQFSNSRSEMNVSTLELGDSALYLCASSSGTGGTEAFFGQGTRLTVV.

This clonotype was picked up many times. The chain uses TRBV7-2 and TRBJ2-1; D perhaps matches TRBD1 (5 bases). CDR1 is SGHTA and CDR2 is FQGNSA in the germline V gene. V was trimmed by 1 base and J by 9 bases, leaving 10 bases between them. This CDR3 has 13 residues. CDR3 residues: CASSLGRVTEQFF. The CDR3 nucleotides are TGTGCCAGCAGCTTAGGCAGGGTTACTGAGCAGTTCTTC.

This CDR3 reads CSAGGGAGWNEKLFF. The CDR3 bases are TGCAGTGCTGGCGGAGGGGCAGGGTGGAATGAAAAACTGTTTTTT. The chain recombines TRBV20-1 with TRBJ1-4; D is perhaps TRBD1 (5 bases). The CDR3 runs 15 residues. CDR1 DFQATT and CDR2 SNEGSKA come from the germline V gene (reference sequence). V lost 5 bases, J lost 5 bases, and 18 bases lay in between.

This clonotype was detected only a few times. V usage is TRBV12-5 and J usage is TRBJ2-7; TRBD1 aligns across 9 bases. V shed 5 bases, J shed 0 bases, and the junction held 5 bases outside the gene matches. Germline CDR1 reads LGHNT; CDR2 reads FRNRAP. This CDR3 region has 15 residues. The CDR3 DNA follows: TGTGCTAGTGGTCTTGGGGACAGGGACTCCTACGAGCAGTACTTC. This encodes CASGLGDRDSYEQYF.

The DNA of the CDR3 is TGTGCCAGCAGCTCCTACCAGGACAGGGGCGGGTATCAGCCCCAGCATTTT. Residues: CASSSYQDRGGYQPQHF. The chain recombines TRBV7-9 with TRBJ1-5, with 9 bases that match TRBD1. Germline V lookup: CDR1 SEHNR, CDR2 FQNEAQ (reference sequence). The CDR3 sequence is 17 residues long. V lost 4 bases, J lost 5 bases, and 12 bases stayed unmatched.

This clonotype came up a few times. The J gene is TRBJ1-3, the V gene TRBV29-1; no firm D call. V was cut by 3 bases and J by 3 bases, with 3 bases left in between. Germline CDR1 reads SQVTM; CDR2 reads ANQGSEA. This CDR3 comprises 11 residues. The CDR3 loop reads CSVEVGNTIYF. The CDR3 bases are TGCAGCGTTGAGGTTGGAAACACCATATATTTT.

In its sample, this clonotype was seen many times. The gene calls are TRBV11-2 and TRBJ2-7, with D perhaps given as TRBD1 or TRBD2 (5 bases each). The CDR3 extends over 14 amino acids. V was clipped by 5 bases and J by 9 bases, with 20 bases between them. Germline V gene sequence: CDR1 SGHAT, CDR2 FQNNGV. The CDR3 region is CASSTSGTLERQYF. CDR3 in DNA: TGTGCCAGCAGCACATCCGGGACGCTAGAAAGGCAGTACTTC.

The V and J genes are TRBV11-1 and TRBJ2-1, with 12 bases matching TRBD2. This CDR3 is 15 amino acids long. Germline CDR1 SGHAT, CDR2 FQDESV (reference sequence). V was clipped by 5 bases and J by 12 bases; unmatched bases: 11. DNA for the CDR3: TGTGCCAGCAGCCCCGGGACTAGCGGGTCTCCGGGGCAGTTCTTC. Its protein product is CASSPGTSGSPGQFF.

In the case of this clonotype: A much larger clone differs by one base, so this may be a read error. Because it lacks the conserved phenylalanine or tryptophan at the end, this CDR3 is likely a read error. V gene TRBV24-1 combines with J gene TRBJ1-1, with 7 positions matching TRBD1. CDR1 is KGHDR and CDR2 is SFDVKD in the germline V gene. Trimming at V came to 5 bases and at J to 8 bases, leaving 4 bases not matched to a gene. The CDR3 sequence is 12 residues long. The CDR3 DNA sequence: TGTGCCACCAGTGGTGACAGGGCGGAAGCTTTCGTT. As protein: CATSGDRAEAFV.

This clonotype came up a few times. The V call is TRBV12-3 or TRBV12-4, the J call TRBJ2-2; TRBD2 matches at 13 bases. The CDR3 length is 20 residues. Trimming took 3 bases from V and 3 from J; bases not matched to a gene: 13. CDR3 sequence: CASSFLIDGGLAGYTGELFF. CDR3 DNA sequence: TGTGCCAGCAGTTTTCTAATTGACGGGGGACTAGCGGGATACACCGGGGAGCTGTTTTTT.

This clonotype was picked up many times. The V and J genes are TRBV30 and TRBJ1-5, with 7 bases that match TRBD1. There are 15 residues in the CDR3. CDR1 and CDR2 (germline): GTSNPN, SVGIG (reference sequence). Trimming cost V 1 base and J 2 bases; bases outside gene matches: 5. CDR3 coding DNA: TGTGCCTGGAGTGAACAGGGGATGGGCAATCAGCCCCAGCATTTT. Translation: CAWSEQGMGNQPQHF.

The chain links TRBV20-1 to TRBJ2-5; 8 nucleotides line up with TRBD1. There are 14 residues in the CDR3. CDR1 and CDR2 from the germline V gene are DFQATT and SNEGSKA (reference sequence). Trimming took 2 bases from V and 9 from J; bases not matched to a gene: 11. The CDR3 reads CSARPTGATGPQYF. CDR3 nucleotides: TGCAGTGCTAGACCGACAGGGGCAACAGGGCCCCAGTACTTC.

In this sample, this clonotype turned up a few times. The V call is TRBV27, the J call TRBJ2-7, with TRBD1 as a possible D gene (6 bases). Germline CDR1 and CDR2: MNHEY and SMNVEV (reference sequence). The CDR3 is made up of 13 amino acids. V lost 9 bases and J lost 6, with 18 bases in between. In DNA, the CDR3 is TGTGCCAGTATGCCCTGGGGGACATCCGAGCAGTACTTC. Encoded protein: CASMPWGTSEQYF.